This T cell receptor beta chain was identified in a study of OX40 agonist ivuxolimab in advanced cancers. Study at large: An anti-OX40 (CD134) antibody with agonistic activity, ivuxolimab, was administered to patients. Patients got intravenous ivuxolimab at 0.01 to 10 mg/kg every 2 weeks. The mean age was roughly 60 years, ranging from 23 to 79, with 65% to 85% of participants male. Study-level findings and limits: CD8+ T cells (on average) carried more expanded clones than CD4+ T cells.

On this clone: Its specificity is unknown.

The germline V gene has CDR1 MNHNY and CDR2 SVGAGI (reference sequence). The V end was cut by 3 bases, the J end by 5 bases, with 20 bases between. The CDR3 is 16 amino acids. The repertoire was sequenced with immunoSEQ multiplex PCR; TCRdb's copy has only in-frame clones and lacks some. The top ten clones hold less than 0.8% of a sample with fewer than 95,000 clones, around 85% of them seen once. This material consisted of CD4+ or CD8+ T cells sorted from blood, taken in a trial of the OX40 agonist ivuxolimab. The chain couples TRBV6-6 to TRBJ2-7; no clear D gene. The clonotype was recovered from an adult with an advanced solid tumor such as melanoma, head and neck, liver or kidney cancer. The CDR3 region is CASSYNFPVDINEQYF. The CDR3 DNA is TGTGCCAGCAGTTATAATTTCCCAGTCGATATTAACGAGCAGTACTTC.